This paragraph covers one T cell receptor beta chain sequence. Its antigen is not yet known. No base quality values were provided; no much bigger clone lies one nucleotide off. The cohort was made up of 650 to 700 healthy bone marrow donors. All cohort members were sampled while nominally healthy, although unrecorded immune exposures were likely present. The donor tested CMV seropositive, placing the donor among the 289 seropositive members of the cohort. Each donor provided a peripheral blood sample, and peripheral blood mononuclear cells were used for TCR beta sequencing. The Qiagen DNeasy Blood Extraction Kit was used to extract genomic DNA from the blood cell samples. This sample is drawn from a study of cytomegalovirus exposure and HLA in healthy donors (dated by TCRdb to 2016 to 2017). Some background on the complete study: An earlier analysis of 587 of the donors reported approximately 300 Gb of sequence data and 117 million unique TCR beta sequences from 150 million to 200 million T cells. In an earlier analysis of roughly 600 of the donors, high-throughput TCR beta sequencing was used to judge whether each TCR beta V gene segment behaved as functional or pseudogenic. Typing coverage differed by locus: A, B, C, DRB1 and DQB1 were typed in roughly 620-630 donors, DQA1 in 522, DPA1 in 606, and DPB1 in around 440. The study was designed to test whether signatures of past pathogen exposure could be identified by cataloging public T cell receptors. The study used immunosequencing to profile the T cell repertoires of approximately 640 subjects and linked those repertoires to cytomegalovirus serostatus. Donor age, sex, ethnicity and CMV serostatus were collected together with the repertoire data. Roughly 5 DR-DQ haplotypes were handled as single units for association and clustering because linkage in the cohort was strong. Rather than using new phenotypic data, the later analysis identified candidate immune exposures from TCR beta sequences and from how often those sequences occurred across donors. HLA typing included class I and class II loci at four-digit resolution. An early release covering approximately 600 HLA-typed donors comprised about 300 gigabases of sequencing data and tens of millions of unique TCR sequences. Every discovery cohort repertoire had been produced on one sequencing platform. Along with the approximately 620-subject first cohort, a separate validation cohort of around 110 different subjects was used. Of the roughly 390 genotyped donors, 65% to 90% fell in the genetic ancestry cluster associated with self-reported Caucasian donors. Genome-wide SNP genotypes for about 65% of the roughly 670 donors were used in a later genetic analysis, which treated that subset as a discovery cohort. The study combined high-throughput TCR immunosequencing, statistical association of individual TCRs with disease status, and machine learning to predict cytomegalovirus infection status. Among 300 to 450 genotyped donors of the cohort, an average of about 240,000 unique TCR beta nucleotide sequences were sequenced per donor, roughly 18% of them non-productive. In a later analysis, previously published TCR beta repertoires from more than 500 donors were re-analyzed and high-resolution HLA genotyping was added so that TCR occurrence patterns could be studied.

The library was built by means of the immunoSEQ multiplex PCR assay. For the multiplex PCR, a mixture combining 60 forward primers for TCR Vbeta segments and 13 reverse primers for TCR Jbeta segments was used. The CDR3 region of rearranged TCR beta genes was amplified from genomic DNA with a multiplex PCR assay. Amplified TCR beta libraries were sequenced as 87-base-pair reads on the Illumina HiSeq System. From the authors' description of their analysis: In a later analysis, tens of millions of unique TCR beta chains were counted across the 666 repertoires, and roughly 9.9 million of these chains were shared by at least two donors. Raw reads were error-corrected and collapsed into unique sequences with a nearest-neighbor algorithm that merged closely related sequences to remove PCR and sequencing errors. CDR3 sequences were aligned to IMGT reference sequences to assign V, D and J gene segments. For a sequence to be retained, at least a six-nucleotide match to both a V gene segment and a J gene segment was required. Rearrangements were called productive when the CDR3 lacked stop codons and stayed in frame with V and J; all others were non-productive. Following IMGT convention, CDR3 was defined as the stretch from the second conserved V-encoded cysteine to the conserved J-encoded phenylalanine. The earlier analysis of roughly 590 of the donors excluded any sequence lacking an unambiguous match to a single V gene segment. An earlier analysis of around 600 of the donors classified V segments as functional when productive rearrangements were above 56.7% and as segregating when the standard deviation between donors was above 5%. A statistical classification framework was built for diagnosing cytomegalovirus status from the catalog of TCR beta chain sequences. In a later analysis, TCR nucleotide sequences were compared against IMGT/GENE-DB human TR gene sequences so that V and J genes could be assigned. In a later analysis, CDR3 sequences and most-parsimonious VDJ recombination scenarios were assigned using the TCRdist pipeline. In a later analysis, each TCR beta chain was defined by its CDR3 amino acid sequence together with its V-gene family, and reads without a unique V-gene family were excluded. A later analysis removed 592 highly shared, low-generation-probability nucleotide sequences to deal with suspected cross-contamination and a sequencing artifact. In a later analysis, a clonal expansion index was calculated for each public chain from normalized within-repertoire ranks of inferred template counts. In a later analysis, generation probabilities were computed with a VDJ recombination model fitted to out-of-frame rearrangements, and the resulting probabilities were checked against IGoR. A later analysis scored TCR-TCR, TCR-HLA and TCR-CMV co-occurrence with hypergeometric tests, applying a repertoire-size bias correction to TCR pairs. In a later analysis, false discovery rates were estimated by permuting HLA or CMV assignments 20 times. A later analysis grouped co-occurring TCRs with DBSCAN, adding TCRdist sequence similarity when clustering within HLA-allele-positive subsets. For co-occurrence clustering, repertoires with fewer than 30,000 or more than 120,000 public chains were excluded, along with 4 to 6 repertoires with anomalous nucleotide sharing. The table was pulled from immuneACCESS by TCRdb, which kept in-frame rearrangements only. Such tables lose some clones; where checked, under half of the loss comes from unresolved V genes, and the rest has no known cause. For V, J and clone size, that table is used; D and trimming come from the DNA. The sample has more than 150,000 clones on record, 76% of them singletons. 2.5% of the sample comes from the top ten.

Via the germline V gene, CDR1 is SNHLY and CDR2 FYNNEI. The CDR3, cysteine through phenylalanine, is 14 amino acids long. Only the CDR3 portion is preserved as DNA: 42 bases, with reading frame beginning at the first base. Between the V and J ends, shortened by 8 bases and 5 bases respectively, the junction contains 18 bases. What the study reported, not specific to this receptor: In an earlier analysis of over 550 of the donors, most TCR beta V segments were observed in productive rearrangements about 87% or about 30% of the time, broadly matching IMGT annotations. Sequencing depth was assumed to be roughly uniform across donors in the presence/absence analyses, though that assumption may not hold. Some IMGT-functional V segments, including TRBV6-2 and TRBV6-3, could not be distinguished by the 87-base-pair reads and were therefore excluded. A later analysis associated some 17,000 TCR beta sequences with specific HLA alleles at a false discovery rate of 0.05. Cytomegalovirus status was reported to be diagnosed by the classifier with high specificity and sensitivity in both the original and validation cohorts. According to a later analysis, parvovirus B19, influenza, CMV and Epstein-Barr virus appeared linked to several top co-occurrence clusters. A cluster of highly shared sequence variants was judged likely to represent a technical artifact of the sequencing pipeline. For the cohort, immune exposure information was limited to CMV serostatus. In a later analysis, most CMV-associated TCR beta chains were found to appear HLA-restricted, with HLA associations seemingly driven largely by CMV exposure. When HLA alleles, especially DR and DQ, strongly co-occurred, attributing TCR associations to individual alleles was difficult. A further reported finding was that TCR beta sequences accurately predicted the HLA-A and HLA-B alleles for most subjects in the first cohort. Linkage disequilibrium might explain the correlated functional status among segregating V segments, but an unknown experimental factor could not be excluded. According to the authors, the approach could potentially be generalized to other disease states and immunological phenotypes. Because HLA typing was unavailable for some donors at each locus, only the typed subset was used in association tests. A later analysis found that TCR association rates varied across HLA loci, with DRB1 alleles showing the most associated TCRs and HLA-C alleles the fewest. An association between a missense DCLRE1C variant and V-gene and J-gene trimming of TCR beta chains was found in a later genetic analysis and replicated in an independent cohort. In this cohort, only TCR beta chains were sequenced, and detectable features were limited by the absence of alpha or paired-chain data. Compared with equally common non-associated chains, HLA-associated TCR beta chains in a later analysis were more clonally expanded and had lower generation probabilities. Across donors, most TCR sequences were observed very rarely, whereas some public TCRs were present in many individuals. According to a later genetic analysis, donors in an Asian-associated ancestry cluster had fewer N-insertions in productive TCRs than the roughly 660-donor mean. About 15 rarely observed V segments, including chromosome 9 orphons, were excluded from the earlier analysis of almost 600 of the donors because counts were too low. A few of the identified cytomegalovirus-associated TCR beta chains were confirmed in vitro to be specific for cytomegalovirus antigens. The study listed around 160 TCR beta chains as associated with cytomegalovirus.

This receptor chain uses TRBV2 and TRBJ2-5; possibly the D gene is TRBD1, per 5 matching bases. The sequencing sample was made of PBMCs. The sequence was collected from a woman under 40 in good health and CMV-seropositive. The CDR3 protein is CASGYSRGLETQYF. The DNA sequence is TGTGCCAGCGGGTATAGTAGGGGCTTGGAGACCCAGTACTTC.